This passage covers 22 T cell receptor beta chains from one sample sequenced in a study of blood T cell repertoires in COVID-19. Sequenced by immunoSEQ multiplex PCR; TCRdb stores in-frame clones only, minus some. The table lists over 200,000 clones, 85% to 90% of them singletons. Sequenced sample: peripheral blood. These receptors came from a woman aged 55-75 years with acute or convalescent COVID-19.

The V call is TRBV29-1, the J call TRBJ2-7; TRBD1 matches 9 bases. V was pared by 5 bases and J by 3 bases, with 8 bases of the junction left unmatched. The germline V gene encodes CDR1 SQVTM and CDR2 ANQGSEA. The CDR3 spans 14 residues. CDR3 sequence reads: CSVYRDRVHYEQYF. Here the CDR3 DNA reads TGCAGCGTTTACCGGGACAGGGTACACTACGAGCAGTACTTC.

The chain employs TRBV18 and TRBJ1-1; TRBD1 might be the D (6 bases). The CDR3 extends over 15 amino acids. Germline V CDR1 and CDR2: KGHSH, LQKENI. The V and J ends lost 5 bases and 0 bases respectively, with 13 bases between them. The CDR3, as DNA: TGTGCCAGCTCAGTACAGGGTTCGATGAACACTGAAGCTTTCTTT. Its translation: CASSVQGSMNTEAFF.

The chain carries TRBV19 and TRBJ1-5; TRBD1 agrees at 9 bases. The CDR3 loop spans 17 amino acids. With 6 bases clipped from V and 4 bases from J, the junction kept 13 bases outside the gene matches. Germline CDR1 is LNHDA and CDR2 is SQIVND (reference sequence). Written as DNA, the CDR3 is TGTGCCAGTAGCGACATTACAGGGGGCCCCTCAAATCAGCCCCAGCATTTT. The encoded protein is CASSDITGGPSNQPQHF.

The chain joins TRBV6-5 to TRBJ1-2; no firm D call. The germline V gene encodes CDR1 MNHEY and CDR2 SVGAGI. Trimming cost V 8 bases and J 6 bases, with 10 bases left between them. This CDR3 comprises 11 residues. The CDR3 bases are TGTGCCAGCGCCCGGTTAGATGGCTACACCTTC. Its translation is CASARLDGYTF.

This chain links TRBV3-1 (or the pseudogene TRBV3-2) with TRBJ1-1; TRBD1 matches 11 bases. The V and J ends lost 7 bases and 4 bases, in that order; junction bases with no gene match: 8. This CDR3 region has 15 residues. Germline CDR1 is LGHDT and CDR2 is YNNKEL (reference sequence). The CDR3 region is CASTLDRGRSTEAFF. The CDR3 nucleotides are TGTGCCAGCACCCTGGACAGGGGGCGGAGCACTGAAGCTTTCTTT.

The chain combines TRBV5-1 with TRBJ1-4, with 10 bases matching TRBD1. V lost 4 bases to trimming and J lost 8 bases; unmatched junction nucleotides: 8. The length of the CDR3 is 15 residues. Per germline, CDR1 SGHRS and CDR2 YFSETQ. The CDR3 spells CASSSAGTGAEKLFF. CDR3 DNA sequence: TGCGCCAGCAGCAGCGCCGGGACAGGGGCCGAAAAACTGTTTTTT.

This chain links TRBV3-1 (or the pseudogene TRBV3-2) with TRBJ1-1, with a weak D call TRBD1 (6 bases). The germline gives CDR1 LGHDT, CDR2 YNNKEL (reference sequence). V lost 4 bases to trimming and J lost 4 bases, with 13 bases between them. The CDR3 has 14 amino acids. The CDR3 here is CASSRQGFPTEAFF. DNA of the CDR3: TGTGCCAGCAGCCGTCAGGGGTTTCCCACTGAAGCTTTCTTT.

As to this clone: A junction end diverges from the germline sequence, so it may reflect a read error. The chain couples TRBV7-9 to TRBJ1-1, with D possibly being TRBD1 (5 bases). This CDR3 comprises 15 residues. The V gene's germline CDR1 is SEHNR and CDR2 FQNEAQ (reference sequence). The DNA of the CDR3 is TGTGCCAGCAGCTTATTTGGGGGGATGAAGACTGAAGCTTTCTTT. Its translation: CASSLFGGMKTEAFF.

This clone was counted a single time. CDR3 coding DNA: TGTGCCAGCGGTCAGGGGGGCTATAATTCACCCCTCCACTTT. It codes for CASGQGGYNSPLHF. V and J are TRBV9 and TRBJ1-6, with 7 bases aligning to TRBD1. The CDR3 spans 14 residues. Trimming took 7 bases from V and 3 from J; bases not matched to a gene: 4. CDR1 and CDR2 (germline): SGDLS, YYNGEE.

V gene TRBV15 combines with J gene TRBJ2-7; no definite D call. Trimming removed 1 base from V and 2 bases from J, with 9 bases in between. This CDR3 is built from 14 residues. Germline CDR1 is LNHNV and CDR2 is YYDKDF (reference sequence). The CDR3 loop reads CATSRAGLTYEQYF. The CDR3 DNA reads as TGTGCCACCAGCAGAGCTGGGCTCACCTACGAGCAGTACTTC.

The chain employs TRBV5-1 and TRBJ1-6; tentatively, D is TRBD1 (6 bases). CDR3 length equals 22 residues. Germline values: CDR1 SGHRS, CDR2 YFSETQ. Trimming stripped 2 bases from V and 6 bases from J, with 33 bases between. The CDR3 loop reads CASSFSSSVTGSERLRNSPLHF. The DNA for the CDR3 is TGCGCCAGCAGCTTCTCCTCCTCAGTCACAGGGTCTGAAAGATTGCGTAATTCACCCCTCCACTTT. The entire variable domain, with the rest obtained from reference TRBV5-1 and TRBJ1-6, is as follows: KAGVTQTPRYLIKTRGQQVTLSCSPISGHRSVSWYQQTPGQGLQFLFEYFSETQRNKGNFPGRFSGRQFSNSRSEMNVSTLELGDSALYLCASSFSSSVTGSERLRNSPLHFGNGTRLTVT.

CDR3 DNA: TGTGCCAGCAGCCTGACCGGGGGGAGCTCTGGAAACACCATATATTTT. Translated: CASSLTGGSSGNTIYF. The chain has TRBV7-9 and TRBJ1-3; maybe TRBD1 (5 bases). The CDR3 is 16 residues long. Germline CDR1 SEHNR, CDR2 FQNEAQ (reference sequence). The V and J ends lost 5 bases and 0 bases respectively, with 14 bases between them.

The chain is built from TRBV24-1 and TRBJ2-1; a possible D gene is TRBD2 (5 bases). V lost 7 bases and J lost 5, with 14 bases in between. The CDR3 consists of 14 residues. Germline V gives CDR1 KGHDR, CDR2 SFDVKD. Written as DNA, the CDR3 is TGTGCCACCAGAGAGACCGGGAACAACAATGAGCAGTTCTTC. Residues: CATRETGNNNEQFF.

The chain couples TRBV4-2 to TRBJ2-7, with D possibly being TRBD1 (6 bases). CDR1 is LGHNA and CDR2 is YNFKEQ in the germline V gene. Trimming removed 4 bases at V and 4 bases at J, with 11 bases between. The CDR3 sequence is 13 residues long. CDR3 region: CASSRDIPYEQYF. As DNA, the CDR3 is TGTGCCAGCAGCCGGGACATCCCATACGAGCAGTACTTC.

In its sample, this clone was seen once. The J gene is TRBJ2-6, the V gene TRBV7-3; possible D gene TRBD2, 6 bases. The CDR3 has 17 residues. Germline values: CDR1 SGHTA, CDR2 FQGTGA. Trimming shortened V by 5 bases and J by 0 bases, and 14 bases separated the two germline ends. CDR3 residues: CASSPRAGNSGANVLTF. CDR3 DNA sequence: TGTGCCAGCAGCCCTAGGGCGGGGAACTCTGGGGCCAACGTCCTGACTTTC.

This chain links TRBV25-1 with TRBJ2-1, with a weak D call TRBD2 (7 bases). V dropped 6 bases and J dropped 1 base, with 19 bases sitting between them. This CDR3 has 17 amino acids. Germline V CDR1 and CDR2: MGHDK, SYGVNS. The CDR3 bases are TGTGCCAGCAGACCTGGGGGGGGCTTAAGGTCCTACAATGAGCAGTTCTTC. This gives the protein CASRPGGGLRSYNEQFF.

The chain has TRBV19 and TRBJ2-3, with TRBD2 as a possible D gene (6 bases). Trimming pared 5 bases from V and 2 bases from J, leaving 14 bases between. The CDR3 totals 15 residues. Per germline, CDR1 LNHDA and CDR2 SQIVND (reference sequence). The CDR3 DNA sequence: TGTGCCAGTAGTGCCGGCGCTAGCGCCACAGATACGCAGTATTTT. It specifies CASSAGASATDTQYF.

The chain uses TRBV30 and TRBJ2-1, with 11 positions matching TRBD2. CDR1 is GTSNPN and CDR2 is SVGIG in the germline V gene (reference sequence). This CDR3 contains 14 residues. With V trimmed by 3 bases and J by 5 bases, 3 bases remained unmatched. In DNA form, the CDR3 reads TGTGCCTGGAGCCCGGGACTAGCGGACAATGAGCAGTTCTTC. Encoded protein: CAWSPGLADNEQFF.

This clone appeared a few times. The rearrangement uses TRBV30 and TRBJ1-4, with 8 bases aligning to TRBD1. V was clipped by 2 bases and J by 8 bases; unmatched bases: 7. Germline-derived CDR1 and CDR2 are GTSNPN and SVGIG (reference sequence). This CDR3 comprises 14 residues. The CDR3 region has the DNA TGTGCCTGGAGTTCCCAGGGGGCAGGAGAAAAACTGTTTTTT. Its translation is CAWSSQGAGEKLFF.

The V call is TRBV5-1, the J call TRBJ2-2; 9 nucleotides line up with TRBD1. Germline V gene lookup returns CDR1 SGHRS and CDR2 YFSETQ. The ends lost 4 bases at V and 5 bases at J; junction bases unmatched: 9. This CDR3 region has 16 residues. CDR3 loop: CASSPRDREDTGELFF. DNA of the CDR3: TGCGCCAGCAGCCCCCGGGACAGGGAGGATACCGGGGAGCTGTTTTTT.

The chain joins TRBV30 to TRBJ2-1; 9 nucleotides match TRBD2. With 2 bases clipped from V and 9 bases from J, the junction kept 14 bases outside the gene matches. The CDR3 sequence is 16 residues long. The germline CDR1 and CDR2 sequences are GTSNPN and SVGIG (reference sequence). In DNA form, the CDR3 reads TGTGCCTGGAGTTGGGGCGGGAGGGTTCTCTACGGTGAGCAGTTCTTC. This translates into CAWSWGGRVLYGEQFF.

V usage is TRBV6-5 and J usage is TRBJ1-1; TRBD1 agrees at 8 bases. After removal of 7 bases from V and 0 bases from J, the junction contained 7 bases not matched to a gene. The CDR3 runs 15 residues. CDR1 is MNHEY, CDR2 SVGAGI, per germline. Here the CDR3 DNA reads TGTGCCAGCAAGGTCGACAGGGGTTTGAACACTGAAGCTTTCTTT. Translation gives CASKVDRGLNTEAFF.